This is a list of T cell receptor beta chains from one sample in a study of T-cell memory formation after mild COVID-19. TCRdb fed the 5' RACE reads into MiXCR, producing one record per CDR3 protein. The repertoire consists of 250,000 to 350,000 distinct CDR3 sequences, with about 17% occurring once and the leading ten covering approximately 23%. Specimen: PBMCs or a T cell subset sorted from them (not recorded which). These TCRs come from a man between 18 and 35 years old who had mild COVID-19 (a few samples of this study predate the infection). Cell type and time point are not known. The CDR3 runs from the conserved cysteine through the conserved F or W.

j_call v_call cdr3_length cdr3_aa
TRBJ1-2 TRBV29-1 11 CSSRESYGYTF
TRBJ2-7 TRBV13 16 CASSLGKGARVAGQYF
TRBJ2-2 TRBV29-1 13 CSADIQGTGELFF
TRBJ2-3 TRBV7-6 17 CASSPGGRGPGTDTQYF
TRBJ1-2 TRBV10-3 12 CAISENLYGYTF
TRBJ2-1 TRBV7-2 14 CASSLGPRRPGQFF
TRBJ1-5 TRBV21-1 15 CASGLGQYSNQPQHF
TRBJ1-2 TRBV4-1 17 CASSQEDFRGRGYGYTF
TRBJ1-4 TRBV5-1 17 CASSPAFTGNGNEKLFF
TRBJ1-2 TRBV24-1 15 CATSETGVLKNGYTF
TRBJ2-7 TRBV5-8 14 CASSSLEGYYEQYF
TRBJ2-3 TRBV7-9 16 CASSLALAEPTDTQYF
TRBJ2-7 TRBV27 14 CASSLSRNSYEQYF